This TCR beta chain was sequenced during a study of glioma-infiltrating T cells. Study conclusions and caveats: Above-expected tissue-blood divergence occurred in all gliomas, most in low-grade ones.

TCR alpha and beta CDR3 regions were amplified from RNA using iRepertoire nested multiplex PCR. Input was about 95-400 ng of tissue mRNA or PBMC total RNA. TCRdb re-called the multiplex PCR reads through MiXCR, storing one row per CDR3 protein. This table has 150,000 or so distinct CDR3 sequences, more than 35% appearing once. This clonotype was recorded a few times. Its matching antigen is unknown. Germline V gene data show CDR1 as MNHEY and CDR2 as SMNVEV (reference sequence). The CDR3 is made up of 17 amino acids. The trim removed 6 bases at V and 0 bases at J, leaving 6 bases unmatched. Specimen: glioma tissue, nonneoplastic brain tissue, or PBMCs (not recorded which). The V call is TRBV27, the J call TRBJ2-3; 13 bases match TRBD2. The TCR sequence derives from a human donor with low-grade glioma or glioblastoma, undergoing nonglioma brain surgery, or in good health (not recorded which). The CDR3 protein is CASSWTSGRGSTDTQYF. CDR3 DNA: TGTGCCAGCAGCTGGACTAGCGGGAGAGGGAGCACAGATACGCAGTATTTT.